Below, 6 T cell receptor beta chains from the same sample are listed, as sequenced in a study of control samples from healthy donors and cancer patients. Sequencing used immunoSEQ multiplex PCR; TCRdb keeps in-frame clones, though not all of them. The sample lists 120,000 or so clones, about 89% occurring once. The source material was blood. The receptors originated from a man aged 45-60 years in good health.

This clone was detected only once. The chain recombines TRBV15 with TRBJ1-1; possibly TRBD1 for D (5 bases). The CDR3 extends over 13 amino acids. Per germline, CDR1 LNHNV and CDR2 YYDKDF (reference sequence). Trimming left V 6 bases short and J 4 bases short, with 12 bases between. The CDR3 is CATRMSGFTEAFF. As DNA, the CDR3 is TGTGCCACCAGGATGTCAGGGTTCACTGAAGCTTTCTTT.

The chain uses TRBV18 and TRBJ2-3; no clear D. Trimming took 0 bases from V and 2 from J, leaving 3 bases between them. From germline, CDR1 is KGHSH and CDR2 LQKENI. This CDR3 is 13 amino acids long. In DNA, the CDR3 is TGTGCCAGCTCACCACCGACCACAGATACGCAGTATTTT. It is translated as CASSPPTTDTQYF.

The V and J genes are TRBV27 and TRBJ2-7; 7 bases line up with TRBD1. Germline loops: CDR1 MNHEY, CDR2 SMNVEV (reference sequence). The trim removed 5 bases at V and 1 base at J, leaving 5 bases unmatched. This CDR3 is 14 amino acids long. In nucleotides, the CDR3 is TGTGCCAGCAGTCCCGGGACAGTTTCCTACGAGCAGTACTTC. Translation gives CASSPGTVSYEQYF.

CDR3 coding DNA: TGTGCCAGCAAAAGAAGCGACGGCCAGGAAGCGTACTTC. Residues: CASKRSDGQEAYF. This rearrangement joins TRBV6-5 to TRBJ2-7; D remains unclear. The germline CDR1 and CDR2 sequences are MNHEY and SVGAGI. The CDR3 extends over 13 amino acids. V gave up 7 bases and J gave up 12 bases, with 22 bases separating them.

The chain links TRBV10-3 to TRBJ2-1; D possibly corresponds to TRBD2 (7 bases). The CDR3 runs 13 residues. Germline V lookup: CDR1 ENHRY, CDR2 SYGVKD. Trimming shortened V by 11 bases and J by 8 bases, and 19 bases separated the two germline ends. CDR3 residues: CAARGAGQDEQFF. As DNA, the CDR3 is TGTGCCGCCCGGGGGGCAGGGCAGGATGAGCAGTTCTTC.

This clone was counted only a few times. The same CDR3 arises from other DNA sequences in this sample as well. CDR3 DNA: TGTGCCAGCAGTCCGGGAACCGGGGAGCTGTTTTTT. This sequence encodes CASSPGTGELFF. The chain carries TRBV6-2 or TRBV6-3 and TRBJ2-2; weak D call: TRBD2 (5 bases). V was trimmed by 5 bases and J by 5 bases, leaving 6 bases between them. The CDR3 is 12 amino acids. Germline V CDR1 and CDR2: MNHEY, SVGEGT.